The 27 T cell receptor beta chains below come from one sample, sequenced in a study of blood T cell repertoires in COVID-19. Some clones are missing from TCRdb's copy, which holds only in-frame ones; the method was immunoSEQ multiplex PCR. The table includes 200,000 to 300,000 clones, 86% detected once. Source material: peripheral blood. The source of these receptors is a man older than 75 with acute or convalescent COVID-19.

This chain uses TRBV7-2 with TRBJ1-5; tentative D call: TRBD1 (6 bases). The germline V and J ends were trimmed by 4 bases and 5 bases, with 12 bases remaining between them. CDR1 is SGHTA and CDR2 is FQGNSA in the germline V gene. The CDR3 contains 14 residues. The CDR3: CASSSGQTYQPQHF. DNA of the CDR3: TGTGCCAGCAGCTCTGGACAGACCTATCAGCCCCAGCATTTT.

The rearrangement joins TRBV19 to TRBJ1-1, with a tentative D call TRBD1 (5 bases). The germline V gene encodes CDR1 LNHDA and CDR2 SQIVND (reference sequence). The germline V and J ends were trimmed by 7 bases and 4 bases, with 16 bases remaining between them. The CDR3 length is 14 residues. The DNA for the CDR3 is TGTGCCAGTAATCCACAGGATAGGGCCACTGAAGCTTTCTTT. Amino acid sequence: CASNPQDRATEAFF.

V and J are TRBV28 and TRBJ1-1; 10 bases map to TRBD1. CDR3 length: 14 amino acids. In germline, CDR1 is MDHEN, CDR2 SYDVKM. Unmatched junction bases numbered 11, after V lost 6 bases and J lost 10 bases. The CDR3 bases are TGTGCCAGCAGGCCTTCCTGGACAGGGGGTACAGCTTTCTTT. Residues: CASRPSWTGGTAFF. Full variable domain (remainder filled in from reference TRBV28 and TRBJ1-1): DVKVTQSSRYLVKRTGEKVFLECVQDMDHENMFWYRQDPGLGLRLIYFSYDVKMKEKGDIPEGYSVSREKKERFSLILESASTNQTSMYLCASRPSWTGGTAFFGQGTRLTVV.

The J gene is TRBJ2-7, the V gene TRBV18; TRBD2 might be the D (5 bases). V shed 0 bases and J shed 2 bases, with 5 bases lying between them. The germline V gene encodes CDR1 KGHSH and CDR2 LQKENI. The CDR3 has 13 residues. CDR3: CASSPPTTYEQYF. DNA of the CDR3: TGTGCCAGCTCACCACCGACTACCTACGAGCAGTACTTC.

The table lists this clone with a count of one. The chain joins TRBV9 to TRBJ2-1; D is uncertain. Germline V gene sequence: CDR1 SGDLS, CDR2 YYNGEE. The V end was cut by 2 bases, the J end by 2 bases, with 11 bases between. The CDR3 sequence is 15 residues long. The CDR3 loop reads CASSVGVRTYNEQFF. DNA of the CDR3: TGTGCCAGCAGCGTTGGAGTCAGAACCTACAATGAGCAGTTCTTC. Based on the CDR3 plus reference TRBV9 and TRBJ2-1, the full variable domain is DSGVTQTPKHLITATGQRVTLRCSPRSGDLSVYWYQQSLDQGLQFLIQYYNGEERAKGNILERFSAQQFPDLHSELNLSSLELGDSALYFCASSVGVRTYNEQFFGPGTRLTVL.

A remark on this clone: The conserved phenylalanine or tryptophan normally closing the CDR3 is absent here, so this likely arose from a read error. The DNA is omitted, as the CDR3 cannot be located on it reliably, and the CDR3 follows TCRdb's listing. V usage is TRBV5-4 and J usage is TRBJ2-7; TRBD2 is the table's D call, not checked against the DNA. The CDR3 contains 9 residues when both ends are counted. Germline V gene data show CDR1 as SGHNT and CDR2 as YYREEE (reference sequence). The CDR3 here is CASSLGRWG.

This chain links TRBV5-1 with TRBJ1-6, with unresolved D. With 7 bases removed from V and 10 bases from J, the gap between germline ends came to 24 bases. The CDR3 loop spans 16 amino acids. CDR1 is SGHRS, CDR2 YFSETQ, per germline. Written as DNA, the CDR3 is TGCGCCAGCTCCCTGTGGGCCCAAGAAAGCAGCTCACCCCTCCACTTT. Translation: CASSLWAQESSSPLHF.

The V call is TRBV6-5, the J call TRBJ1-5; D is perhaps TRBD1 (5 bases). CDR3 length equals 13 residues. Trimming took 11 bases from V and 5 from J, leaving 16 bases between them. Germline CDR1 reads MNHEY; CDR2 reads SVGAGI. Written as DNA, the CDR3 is TGTGCCTTCTCGCGACAGCTGGATCAGCCCCAGCATTTT. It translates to CAFSRQLDQPQHF.

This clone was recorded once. The CDR3 DNA reads as TGTGCCAGCAGTCGGGGAGGGGCCCTCTCCTACGAGCAGTACTTC. It yields the protein CASSRGGALSYEQYF. This chain joins TRBV27 and TRBJ2-7; 7 nucleotides match TRBD2. Trimming cost V 5 bases and J 0 bases; bases outside gene matches: 7. Per germline, CDR1 MNHEY and CDR2 SMNVEV (reference sequence). This CDR3 comprises 15 residues.

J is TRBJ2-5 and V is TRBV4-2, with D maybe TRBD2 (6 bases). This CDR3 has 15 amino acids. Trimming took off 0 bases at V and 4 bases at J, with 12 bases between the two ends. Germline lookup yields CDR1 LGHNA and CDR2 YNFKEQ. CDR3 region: CASSQDLGTPETQYF. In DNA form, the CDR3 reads TGTGCCAGCAGCCAAGATCTCGGGACTCCAGAGACCCAGTACTTC.

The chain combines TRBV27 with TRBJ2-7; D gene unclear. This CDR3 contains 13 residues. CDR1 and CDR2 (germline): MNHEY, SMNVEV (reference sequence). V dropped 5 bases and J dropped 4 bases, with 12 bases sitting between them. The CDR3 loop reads CASSLQDGYEQYF. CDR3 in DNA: TGTGCCAGCAGTCTCCAAGACGGGTACGAGCAGTACTTC.

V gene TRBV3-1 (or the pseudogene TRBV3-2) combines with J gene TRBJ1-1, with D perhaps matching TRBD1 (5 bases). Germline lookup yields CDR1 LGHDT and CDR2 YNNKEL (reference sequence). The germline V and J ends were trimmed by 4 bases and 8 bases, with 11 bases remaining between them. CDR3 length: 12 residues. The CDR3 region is CASSPGEAEAFF. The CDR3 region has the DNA TGTGCCAGCAGCCCGGGGGAGGCAGAAGCTTTCTTT.

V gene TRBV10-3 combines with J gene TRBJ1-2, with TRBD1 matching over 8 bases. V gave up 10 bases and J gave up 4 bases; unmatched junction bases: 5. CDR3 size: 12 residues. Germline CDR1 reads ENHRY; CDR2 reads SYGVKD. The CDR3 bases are TGTGCCACTCAGGGGGCCGGCTATGGCTACACCTTC. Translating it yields CATQGAGYGYTF.

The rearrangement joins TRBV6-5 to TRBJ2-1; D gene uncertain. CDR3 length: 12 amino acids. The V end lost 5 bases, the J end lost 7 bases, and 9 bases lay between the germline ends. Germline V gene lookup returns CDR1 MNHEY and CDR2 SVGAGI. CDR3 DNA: TGTGCCAGCAGTCTGCAGGTGAATGAGCAGTTCTTC. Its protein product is CASSLQVNEQFF.

The DNA for the CDR3 is TGTGCCAGCAGCTCGGCCCTCAGGGAAACTGAAGCTTTCTTT. It yields the protein CASSSALRETEAFF. This rearrangement joins TRBV5-4 to TRBJ1-1; weak D call: TRBD1 (5 bases). This CDR3 comprises 14 residues. Germline V gene lookup returns CDR1 SGHNT and CDR2 YYREEE (reference sequence). V lost 3 bases to trimming and J lost 5 bases, with 14 bases between them.

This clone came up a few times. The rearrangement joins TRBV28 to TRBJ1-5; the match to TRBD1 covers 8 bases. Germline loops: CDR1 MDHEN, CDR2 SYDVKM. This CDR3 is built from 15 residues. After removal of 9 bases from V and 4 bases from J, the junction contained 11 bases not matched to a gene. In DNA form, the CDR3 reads TGTGCCAGTCACATCGACAGGGGACCTAATCAGCCCCAGCATTTT. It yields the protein CASHIDRGPNQPQHF.

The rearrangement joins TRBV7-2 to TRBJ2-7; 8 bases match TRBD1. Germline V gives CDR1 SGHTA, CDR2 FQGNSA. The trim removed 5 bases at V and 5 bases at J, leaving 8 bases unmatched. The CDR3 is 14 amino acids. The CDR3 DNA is TGTGCCAGCAGCGGAACTGGACAGGGCCACGAGCAGTACTTC. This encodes CASSGTGQGHEQYF.

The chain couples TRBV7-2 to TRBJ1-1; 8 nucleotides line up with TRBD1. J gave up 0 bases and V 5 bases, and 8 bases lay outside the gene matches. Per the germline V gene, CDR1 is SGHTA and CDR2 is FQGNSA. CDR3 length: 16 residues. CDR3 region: CASSTRTGTMNTEAFF. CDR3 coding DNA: TGTGCCAGCAGCACCCGGACAGGGACAATGAACACTGAAGCTTTCTTT. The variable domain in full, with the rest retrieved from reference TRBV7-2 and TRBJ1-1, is GAGVSQSPSNKVTEKGKDVELRCDPISGHTALYWYRQSLGQGLEFLIYFQGNSAPDKSGLPSDRFSAERTGGSVSTLTIQRTQQEDSAVYLCASSTRTGTMNTEAFFGQGTRLTVV.

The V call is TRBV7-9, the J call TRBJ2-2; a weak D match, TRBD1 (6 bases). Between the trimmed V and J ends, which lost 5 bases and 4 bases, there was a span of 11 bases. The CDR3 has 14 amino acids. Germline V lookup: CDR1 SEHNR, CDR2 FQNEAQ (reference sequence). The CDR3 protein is CASSGQGSTGELFF. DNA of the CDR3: TGTGCCAGCAGCGGGCAGGGGAGCACCGGGGAGCTGTTTTTT.

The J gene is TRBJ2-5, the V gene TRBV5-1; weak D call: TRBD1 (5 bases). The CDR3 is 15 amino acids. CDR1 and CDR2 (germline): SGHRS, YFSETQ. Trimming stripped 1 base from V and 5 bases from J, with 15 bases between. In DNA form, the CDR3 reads TGCGCCAGCAGCTTGTTTACACAGGCCGGGGAGACCCAGTACTTC. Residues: CASSLFTQAGETQYF.

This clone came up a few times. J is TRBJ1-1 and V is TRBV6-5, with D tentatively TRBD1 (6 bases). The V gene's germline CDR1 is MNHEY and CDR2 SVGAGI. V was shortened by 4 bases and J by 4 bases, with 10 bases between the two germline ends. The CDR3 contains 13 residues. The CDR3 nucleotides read TGTGCCAGCAGTTCACTAGGGGGCACTGAAGCTTTCTTT. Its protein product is CASSSLGGTEAFF.

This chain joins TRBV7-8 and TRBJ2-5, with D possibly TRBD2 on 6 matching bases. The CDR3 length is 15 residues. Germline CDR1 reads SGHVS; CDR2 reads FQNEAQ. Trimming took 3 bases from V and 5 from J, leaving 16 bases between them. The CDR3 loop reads CASSFGRSGGETQYF. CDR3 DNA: TGTGCCAGCAGCTTCGGGCGATCTGGGGGGGAGACCCAGTACTTC. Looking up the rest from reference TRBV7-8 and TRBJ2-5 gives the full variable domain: GAGVSQSPRYKVAKRGQDVALRCDPISGHVSLFWYQQALGQGPEFLTYFQNEAQLDKSGLPSDRFFAERPEGSVSTLKIQRTQQEDSAVYLCASSFGRSGGETQYFGPGTRLLVL.

The CDR3 DNA follows: TGTGCCAGCAGCTTGGCAAGCGGAGTTTACAATGAGCAGTTCTTC. Residues: CASSLASGVYNEQFF. The chain is built from TRBV5-4 and TRBJ2-1; tentative D call: TRBD2 (5 bases). Trimming shortened V by 0 bases and J by 4 bases, and 11 bases separated the two germline ends. The CDR3 sequence is 15 residues long. Germline V gene lookup returns CDR1 SGHNT and CDR2 YYREEE (reference sequence).

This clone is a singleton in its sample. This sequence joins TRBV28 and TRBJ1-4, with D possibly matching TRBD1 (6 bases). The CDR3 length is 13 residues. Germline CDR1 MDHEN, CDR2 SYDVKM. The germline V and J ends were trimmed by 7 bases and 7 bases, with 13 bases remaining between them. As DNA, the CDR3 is TGTGCCAGCATTGGCAGGGGCTTTGAAAAACTGTTTTTT. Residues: CASIGRGFEKLFF.

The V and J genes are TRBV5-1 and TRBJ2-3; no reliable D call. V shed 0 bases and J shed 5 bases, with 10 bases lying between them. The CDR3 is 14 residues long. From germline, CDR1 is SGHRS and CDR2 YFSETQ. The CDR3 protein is CASSLGLVGDTQYF. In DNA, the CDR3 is TGCGCCAGCAGCTTGGGGCTAGTGGGAGATACGCAGTATTTT.

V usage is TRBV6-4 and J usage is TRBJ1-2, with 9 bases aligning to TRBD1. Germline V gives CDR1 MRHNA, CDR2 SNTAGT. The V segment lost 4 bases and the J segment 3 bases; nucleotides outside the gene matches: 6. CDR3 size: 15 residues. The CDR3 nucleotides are TGTGCCAGCAGTGCCTCGACAGGGGGAGACTATGGCTACACCTTC. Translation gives CASSASTGGDYGYTF.

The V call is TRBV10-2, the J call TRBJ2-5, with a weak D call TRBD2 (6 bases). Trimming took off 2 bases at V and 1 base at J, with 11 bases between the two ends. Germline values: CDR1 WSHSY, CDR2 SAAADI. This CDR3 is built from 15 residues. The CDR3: CASSEIRRAQETQYF. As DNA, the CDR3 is TGCGCCAGCAGTGAGATACGGAGGGCCCAAGAGACCCAGTACTTC.